This T cell receptor beta chain was sequenced during a study of T cells in Graves' hyperthyroidism and ophthalmopathy. General observations from the study: A 13 V-J model separated ophthalmopathy from stable hyperthyroidism. Most expanded thyroid clonotypes above 0.001 recurred in blood.

V shed 1 base and J 3 bases; nucleotides not matched to a gene: 16. In germline, CDR1 is DFQATT, CDR2 SNEGSKA (reference sequence). The CDR3 sequence is 19 residues long. This clonotype was observed many times. Its antigen remains unidentified. Stable Graves' hyperthyroidism meant no ophthalmopathy progression within 18 months. Hyperthyroidism was newly diagnosed in patients aged 18 to 65 (duration under 2 months). Amplified TCR beta CDR3 regions came from RNA transcripts. The TCR CDR3 first-round RT-PCR relied on the HTBI primer set. TCRdb analysed the multiplex PCR reads with MiXCR anew, one entry per CDR3 protein. The table has about 480,000 distinct CDR3 sequences, under 15% seen once.

This chain uses TRBV20-1 with TRBJ2-7, with TRBD2 matching 12 bases. The sequenced material came from blood. The source of this sequence is a woman between 18 and 29 years old with Graves' hyperthyroidism. The CDR3 spells CSARGRLAGDLINSYEQYF. CDR3 bases: TGCAGTGCTAGAGGTCGACTAGCGGGAGATTTAATTAATAGCTACGAGCAGTACTTC.